The sequence of this T cell receptor (beta chain) was determined in a study of PD-1 blockade in classical Hodgkin lymphoma. On the study more broadly: Patients were treated with nivolumab at 3 mg/kg, and this was given intravenously every 2 weeks. Regarding the study as a whole: CD4+ TCR diversity, unlike CD8+, climbed significantly by C4D1. Newly diagnosed patients were said to have less baseline TCR diversity than healthy donors did. Complete responders entered with baseline diversity on par with newly diagnosed patients, the results showed.

Profiled with immunoSEQ multiplex PCR; TCRdb holds only in-frame clones, not every one. The sample holds some 13,000 clones, about four fifths seen once. In the case of this clone: The target antigen is unknown.

Following autologous stem cell transplantation, relapse occurred in every patient, and exposure to brentuximab vedotin varied. Germline V gene lookup returns CDR1 SNHLY and CDR2 FYNNEI. The ends were cut back, 7 bases at V and 3 bases at J, with 14 bases in the middle. This CDR3 is 14 amino acids long. This specimen consisted of peripheral blood mononuclear cells (PBMCs), obtained at baseline. This receptor was identified in a human donor with classical Hodgkin lymphoma. The rearrangement links TRBV2 to TRBJ2-3, with a possible D match to TRBD1 (5 bases). The CDR3 region has the DNA TGTGCCAGCAAGGCAGGGCAACGAACAGATACGCAGTATTTT. It encodes CASKAGQRTDTQYF.